One sample yielded the 27 T cell receptor beta chains listed below, sequenced in a study of tumor-infiltrating lymphocytes in primary liver carcinoma. Production of TCR beta cDNA used 400 to 650 ng total RNA together with a constant-region primer. A slightly modified ARM-PCR protocol with three nested multiplex PCR rounds produced these TCR beta libraries. It was with TRBV1-TRBV30 forward primers and a C-beta reverse primer that the first two PCR rounds were run, at roughly 9 cycles each. Using its own MiXCR run on the multiplex PCR reads, TCRdb lists one record per CDR3 protein. The sample comprises some 320,000 distinct CDR3 sequences, 50% to 70% of which are singletons, and more than 8.5% rests with the top ten. Germline DNA was also extracted, while the blood RNA originated from unsorted whole blood. The sequenced material came from peripheral blood. These receptors all come from a middle-aged man with primary liver carcinoma and hepatitis B virus infection.

This clonotype was observed a few times. The chain is built from TRBV11-2 and TRBJ2-3; D is possibly TRBD2 (5 bases). Germline V gene data show CDR1 as SGHAT and CDR2 as FQNNGV. CDR3 length: 14 residues. Deletions cut 5 bases from V and 5 bases from J, with 14 bases between. CDR3 sequence: CASSRGRGGDTQYF. The CDR3 region has the DNA TGTGCCAGCAGCCGAGGACGGGGTGGAGATACGCAGTATTTT.

Note on this clonotype: Just one base apart from a much larger clone, this may be a read error. The chain has TRBV6-1 and TRBJ2-1; TRBD1 or TRBD2 may be the D gene (6 bases each). The CDR3 has 16 amino acids. In germline, CDR1 is MNHNS, CDR2 SASEGT. The CDR3 sequence: CASRRGGSTGYNEQSF. The DNA for the CDR3 is TGTGCCAGCAGGAGAGGGGGGAGTACGGGCTACAATGAGCAGTCCTTC.

A note on this clonotype: A much larger clone lies a single base off, so this may be a read error. The rearrangement links TRBV4-2 to TRBJ2-7; D could derive from TRBD1 or TRBD2 (5 bases each). CDR3 length: 15 residues. The V end lost 1 base, the J end lost 5 bases, and 15 bases lay between the germline ends. CDR1 is LGHNA, CDR2 YNFKEQ, per germline. CDR3 nucleotide sequence: TGTGCCAGCAGCCAAGGGGGGAATAGTTTCCACGAGCAGTACTTC. It codes for CASSQGGNSFHEQYF.

Remarks on this clonotype: A read error may account for a junction end that differs from germline. This rearrangement joins TRBV11-1 to TRBJ2-1; D gene unclear. CDR1 and CDR2 (germline): SGHAT, FQDESV (reference sequence). This CDR3 region has 12 residues. The chain's CDR3 is CGSSLGCDEQFF. DNA of the CDR3: TGTGGCAGCAGCTTAGGGTGTGATGAGCAGTTCTTC.

On this clonotype itself: A much more abundant neighbour one base away suggests this may be a read error. The chain is built from TRBV4-2 and TRBJ2-2; TRBD2 matches 8 bases. Germline trimming cut 1 base from V and 3 bases from J; bases unmatched to any gene: 10. The CDR3 length is 18 residues. Germline lookup yields CDR1 LGHNA and CDR2 YNFKEQ. The CDR3: CASSQVGISGTDTGELFF. Written as DNA, the CDR3 is TGTGCCAGCAGCCAAGTGGGGATTAGCGGGACGGACACCGGGGAGCTGTTTTTT.

The chain links TRBV10-3 to TRBJ2-3; 8 bases are shared with TRBD2. This CDR3 spans 15 amino acids. Germline V CDR1 and CDR2: ENHRY, SYGVKD. The CDR3 DNA reads TGTGTTATCACCCGGGAGGGTATCCCCCCAGATACGCAGTATTTT. It translates to CVITREGIPPDTQYF.

About this clonotype: Germline is not matched at one junction end, which may reflect a read error. The rearrangement joins TRBV6-5 to TRBJ2-5, with 9 nucleotides matching TRBD1. Germline CDR1 and CDR2: MNHEY and SVGAGI. This CDR3 region has 14 residues. As DNA, the CDR3 is TGTGCCAGTAGTTACGGACAGGGGCAAGAGACCGAGTACTTC. This translates into CASSYGQGQETEYF.

This clonotype was counted between two and nine times. The genes are TRBV7-9 and TRBJ2-3; D ambiguous. This CDR3 spans 16 amino acids. V was pared by 2 bases and J by 0 bases, with 12 bases between. Germline values: CDR1 SEHNR, CDR2 FQNEAQ (reference sequence). The CDR3 region is CASSLSDTTSTDTQYF. CDR3 bases: TGTGCCAGCAGCTTATCCGACACCACTAGCACAGATACGCAGTATTTT.

In the case of this clonotype: Sequence at one end of the junction differs from germline and may be a read error. The chain combines TRBV6-5 with TRBJ2-5, with 8 bases identical to TRBD2. The CDR3 is made up of 14 amino acids. Germline V lookup: CDR1 MNHEY, CDR2 SVGAGI. DNA of the CDR3: TGTGCCAGCAGTTACTCCCGAGCGGGAGAGGCCCAGTACTTC. As protein: CASSYSRAGEAQYF.

Ten or more counts support this clonotype. This rearrangement joins TRBV4-2 to TRBJ2-2; D remains unclear. This CDR3 has 14 amino acids. The V gene's germline CDR1 is LGHNA and CDR2 YNFKEQ. V shed 5 bases and J shed 3 bases, with 10 bases lying between them. In DNA, the CDR3 is TGTGCCAGCAGCTCCCGGGTGTACACCGGGGAGCTGTTTTTT. Protein sequence: CASSSRVYTGELFF.

This clonotype was recorded many times. This chain uses TRBV29-1 with TRBJ2-7; 14 nucleotides align to TRBD2. CDR3 length equals 19 residues. V lost 5 bases and J lost 1; bases outside the gene matches: 16. Germline values: CDR1 SQVTM, CDR2 ANQGSEA. The CDR3 coding sequence is TGCAGCGTTTCCCCCAGGGAGACTAGCGGGAGGGACGGGTCCTACGAGCAGTACTTC. As protein: CSVSPRETSGRDGSYEQYF.

Note on this clonotype: A much larger clonotype is one base distant, so this may be a read error. The CDR3 DNA is TGCAGCGTTGAATCTGGTTACAACTATGGCTACATCTTC. Its translation: CSVESGYNYGYIF. The V call is TRBV29-1, the J call TRBJ1-2; D gene uncertain. CDR1 and CDR2 from the germline V gene are SQVTM and ANQGSEA. The CDR3 spans 13 residues.

Note on this clonotype: This may be a read error: a much more frequent sequence differs by one nucleotide. The chain is built from TRBV6-1 and TRBJ1-1; D possibly corresponds to TRBD1 (6 bases). The CDR3 has 15 residues. The germline V gene has CDR1 MNHNS and CDR2 SASEGT. The CDR3 sequence: CVSSARGGFVGEAFF. CDR3 DNA sequence: TGTGTCAGCAGTGCTAGGGGGGGCTTTGTTGGTGAAGCTTTCTTT.

Points on this clonotype: This may be a read error: a much more frequent sequence differs by one nucleotide. The chain combines TRBV5-4 with TRBJ2-1; D possibly corresponds to TRBD1 (6 bases). The CDR3 has 15 amino acids. CDR1 and CDR2 from the germline V gene are SGHNT and YYREEE (reference sequence). CDR3 coding DNA: TGTGACAGCAGCTTTCAGGGGCCTAGATACAATGAGCAGTTCTTC. Translated, it gives CDSSFQGPRYNEQFF.

This clonotype was counted a single time. This may come from a read error, since a much larger clone is one base off. This chain connects TRBV6-5 to TRBJ1-1; D may be TRBD1 (6 bases). CDR1 is MNHEY, CDR2 SVGAGI, per germline. This CDR3 is built from 12 residues. This CDR3 is CVSSSGATEAFF. The CDR3 region has the DNA TGTGTCAGCAGTTCAGGGGCCACTGAAGCTTTCTTT.

As for this clonotype: The junction departs from germline at one end; a sequencing error may be responsible. This chain joins TRBV29-1 and TRBJ2-1, with D perhaps matching TRBD1 or TRBD2 (5 bases each). This CDR3 region has 16 residues. The germline V gene encodes CDR1 SQVTM and CDR2 ANQGSEA. The CDR3 region is CSLSLRDRGSYSEQFF. CDR3 DNA sequence: TGCAGCCTTTCCTTGAGGGACCGGGGCTCCTACAGTGAGCAGTTCTTC.

The CDR3 region is CASSYSNGRSSYNEWFF. CDR3 DNA sequence: TGTGCCAGCAGTTACTCGAACGGGAGGAGCTCCTACAATGAGTGGTTCTTC. The J gene is TRBJ2-1, the V gene TRBV6-2 or TRBV6-3; 7 bases map to TRBD2. The CDR3 length is 17 residues. The V gene's germline CDR1 is MNHEY and CDR2 SVGEGT. V lost 0 bases and J lost 15; bases outside the gene matches: 20.

In this sample, this clonotype is medium-sized. For the CDR3, the DNA is TGTGCCAGCAGCCAAGACGACACTAGCCATAGGCGGACAGATACGCAGTATTTT. It codes for CASSQDDTSHRRTDTQYF. This chain joins TRBV4-2 and TRBJ2-3, with D perhaps TRBD2 (6 bases). The CDR3 runs to 18 residues. Per the germline V gene, CDR1 is LGHNA and CDR2 is YNFKEQ. Trimming cost V 0 bases and J 3 bases, with 19 bases left between them.

The chain combines TRBV30 with TRBJ2-1; 11 nucleotides match TRBD2. J gave up 12 bases and V 4 bases, and 14 bases lay outside the gene matches. The CDR3 runs 15 residues. Germline V gene lookup returns CDR1 GTSNPN and CDR2 SVGIG (reference sequence). The CDR3 sequence is CAWNVGSGRAGGQFF. CDR3 in DNA: TGTGCCTGGAATGTAGGTAGCGGGAGGGCCGGTGGGCAGTTCTTC. The full variable domain, with the rest looked up from reference TRBV30 and TRBJ2-1, is SQTIHQWPATLVQPVGSPLSLECTVEGTSNPNLYWYRQAAGRGLQLLFYSVGIGQISSEVPQNLSASRPQDRQFILSSKKLLLSDSGFYLCAWNVGSGRAGGQFFGPGTRLTVL.

The V gene is TRBV24-1, the J gene TRBJ2-7; unclear D gene. The V gene lost 5 bases and the J gene lost 3 bases, with 13 bases spanning the gap. Per germline, CDR1 KGHDR and CDR2 SFDVKD. The CDR3 is 14 amino acids. CDR3 residues: CATSGSYPVYEQYF. CDR3 nucleotides: TGTGCCACCAGTGGATCGTACCCCGTCTACGAGCAGTACTTC.

The count of this clonotype is one. The chain recombines TRBV6-1 with TRBJ2-5; D may match TRBD1 or TRBD2 (5 bases each). CDR1 and CDR2 from the germline V gene are MNHNS and SASEGT. The CDR3 length is 13 residues. V lost 4 bases and J 7 bases, leaving 13 bases between the germline ends. CDR3 DNA: TGTGCCAGCAGTGGACAGCGGTATGGGACCCAGTACTTC. Its protein product is CASSGQRYGTQYF.

V gene TRBV11-2 combines with J gene TRBJ2-3, with TRBD2 matching over 8 bases. CDR1 and CDR2 (germline): SGHAT, FQNNGV. This CDR3 is 15 amino acids long. The CDR3 DNA sequence: TGTGTCAGGAGCTCCGACGCGGGAGGTTCAGATACGCAGTATTTT. Its protein is CVRSSDAGGSDTQYF.

Points on this clonotype: No conserved phenylalanine or tryptophan is present at the end of the CDR3, so a read error is the likely explanation. The DNA is omitted, as the CDR3 cannot be located on it reliably, and the CDR3 follows TCRdb's listing. CDR3 in amino acids: CASSPGQGLQETHYL. The rearrangement uses TRBV11-2 and TRBJ2-5; TRBD1 is taken as the D call from the table, unchecked against the DNA. Germline V CDR1 and CDR2: SGHAT, FQNNGV. The CDR3 is made up of 15 amino acids, end residues included.

This chain connects TRBV29-1 to TRBJ1-1; unclear D gene. Germline V lookup: CDR1 SQVTM, CDR2 ANQGSEA. This CDR3 has 15 residues. The ends were cut back, 6 bases at V and 0 bases at J, with 17 bases in the middle. CDR3 DNA sequence: TGCAGCGTGGACCCAGGATGGGGAATGAACACTGAAGCTTTCTTT. The encoded protein is CSVDPGWGMNTEAFF.

This clonotype occurred once. Just one base apart from a much larger clone, this may be a read error. The chain uses TRBV29-1 and TRBJ2-7; maybe TRBD1 (6 bases). The V gene's germline CDR1 is SQVTM and CDR2 ANQGSEA. With 7 bases removed from V and 5 bases from J, the gap between germline ends came to 18 bases. This CDR3 is 13 amino acids long. The CDR3 loop reads CSGRDTLLDEQYF. The CDR3 DNA sequence: TGCAGCGGACGGGACACCCTCCTGGACGAGCAGTACTTC.

Regarding this clonotype: One end of the junction fails to match germline, which may point to a read error. This chain joins TRBV11-2 and TRBJ2-3; TRBD1 matches at 7 bases. The germline V gene has CDR1 SGHAT and CDR2 FQNNGV. The CDR3 loop spans 15 amino acids. The CDR3 DNA is TGTGTCAGCAGCTTAACAGGGGTCCAGGTAGATACGCGGTATTTT. Encoded protein: CVSSLTGVQVDTRYF.

The chain recombines TRBV12-3 or TRBV12-4 with TRBJ1-1; a possible D gene is TRBD1 (6 bases). The CDR3 consists of 15 residues. The ends were cut back, 5 bases at V and 12 bases at J, with 25 bases in the middle. The DNA of the CDR3 is TGTGCCAGCAGTCCCCGAGCTCGGGGGGGGCCAGTACCTTTCTTT. Protein sequence: CASSPRARGGPVPFF.